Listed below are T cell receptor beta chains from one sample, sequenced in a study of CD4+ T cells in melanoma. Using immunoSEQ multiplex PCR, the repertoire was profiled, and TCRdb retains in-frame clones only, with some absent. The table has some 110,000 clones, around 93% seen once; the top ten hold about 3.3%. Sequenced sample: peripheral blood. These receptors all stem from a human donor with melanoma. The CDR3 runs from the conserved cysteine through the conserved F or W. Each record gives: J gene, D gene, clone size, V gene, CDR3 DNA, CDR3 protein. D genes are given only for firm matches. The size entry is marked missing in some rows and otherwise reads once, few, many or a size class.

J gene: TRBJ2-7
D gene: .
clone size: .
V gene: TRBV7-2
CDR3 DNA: TGTGCCAGCAGGGCTGGACTCACGCCCTACGAGCAGTACTTC
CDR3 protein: CASRAGLTPYEQYF

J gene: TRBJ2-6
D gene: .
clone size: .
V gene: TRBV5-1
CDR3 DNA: TGCGCCAGCTCCCTCCGGGGGGCCAACGTCCTGACTTTC
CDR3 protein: CASSLRGANVLTF

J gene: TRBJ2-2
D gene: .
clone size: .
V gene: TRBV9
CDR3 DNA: TGTGCCAGCAGCCCCCGGGACCGCCGAACCACCGGGGAGCTGTTTTTT
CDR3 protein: CASSPRDRRTTGELFF

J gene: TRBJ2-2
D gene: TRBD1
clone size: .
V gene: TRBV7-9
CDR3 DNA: TGTGCCAGCAGGCCCCGGGACAGGTACACCGGGGAGCTGTTTTTT
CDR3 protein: CASRPRDRYTGELFF

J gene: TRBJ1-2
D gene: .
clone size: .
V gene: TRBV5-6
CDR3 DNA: TGTGCCAGCAGCTTGGCCGGCACCGCGCATAACTATGGCTACACCTTC
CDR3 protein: CASSLAGTAHNYGYTF

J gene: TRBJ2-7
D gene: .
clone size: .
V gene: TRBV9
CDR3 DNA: TGTGCCAGCAGCCCCCCGAAGGCAGGTACCTACGAGCAGTACTTC
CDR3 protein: CASSPPKAGTYEQYF

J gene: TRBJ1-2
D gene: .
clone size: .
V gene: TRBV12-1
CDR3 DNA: TGTGCCAGCAGCTTTGGTCGAGGGCTGGGGGGCTACACCTTC
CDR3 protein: CASSFGRGLGGYTF

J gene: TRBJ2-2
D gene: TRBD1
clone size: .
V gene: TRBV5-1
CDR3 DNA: TGCGCCAGCAGCTTGATTCTGGCAGGGGGCGCCTCCGGGGAGCTGTTTTTT
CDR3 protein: CASSLILAGGASGELFF

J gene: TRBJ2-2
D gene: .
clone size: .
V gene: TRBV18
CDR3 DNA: TGTGCCAGCTCACCAAAGCTGGCAGGATCCACCGGGGAGCTGTTTTTT
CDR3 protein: CASSPKLAGSTGELFF

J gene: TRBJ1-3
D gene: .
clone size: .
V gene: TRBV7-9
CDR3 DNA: TGTGCCAGCAGCTTAGGGGGGACGGGCTCTGGAAACACCATATATTTT
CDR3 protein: CASSLGGTGSGNTIYF

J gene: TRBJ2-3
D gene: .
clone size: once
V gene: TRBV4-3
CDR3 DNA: TGCGCCAGCAGCCAAGATCCGGCGCACGTCACAGATACGCAGTATTTT
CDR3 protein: CASSQDPAHVTDTQYF

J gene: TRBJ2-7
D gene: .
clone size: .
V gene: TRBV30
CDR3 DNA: TGTGCCTGGAGTTTAGGGACGGGAGCTTACGAGCAGTACTTC
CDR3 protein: CAWSLGTGAYEQYF

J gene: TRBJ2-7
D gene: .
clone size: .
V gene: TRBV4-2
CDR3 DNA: TGTGCCAGCAGCCAAGAGGTCGGACGGCAGTCCTACGAGCAGTACTTC
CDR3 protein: CASSQEVGRQSYEQYF

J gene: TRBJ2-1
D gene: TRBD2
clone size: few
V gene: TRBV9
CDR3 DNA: TGTGCCAGCAGCGCCCCACTAGCGGGAGGAGGGGACAATGAGCAGTTCTTC
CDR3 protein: CASSAPLAGGGDNEQFF

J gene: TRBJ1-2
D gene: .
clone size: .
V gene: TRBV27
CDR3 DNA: TGTGCCAGCAGTTTTCGGCGGCCCGAAGCGGGCTATGGCTACACCTTC
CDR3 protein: CASSFRRPEAGYGYTF

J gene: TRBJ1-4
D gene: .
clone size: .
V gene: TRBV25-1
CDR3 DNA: TGTGCCAGCAGTGAATACGGGGATGAAAAACTGTTTTTT
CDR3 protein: CASSEYGDEKLFF

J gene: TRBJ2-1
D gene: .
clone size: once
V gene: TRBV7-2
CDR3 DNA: TGTGCCAGCAGCTTGCAGGGCAATGAGCAGTTCTTC
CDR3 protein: CASSLQGNEQFF

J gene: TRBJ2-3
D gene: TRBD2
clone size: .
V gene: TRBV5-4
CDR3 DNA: TGTGCCAGCAGCCCCCGGACTAGCGGGGAAGATACGCAGTATTTT
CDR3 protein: CASSPRTSGEDTQYF

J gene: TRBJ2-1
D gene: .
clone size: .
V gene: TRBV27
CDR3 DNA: TGTGCCAGCAGTTTATTAGACAGAAATGAGCAGTTCTTC
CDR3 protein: CASSLLDRNEQFF

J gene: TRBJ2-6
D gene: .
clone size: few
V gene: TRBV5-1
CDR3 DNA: TGCGCCAGCAGCGACTGGAGCACTGGGGCCAACGTCCTGACTTTC
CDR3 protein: CASSDWSTGANVLTF

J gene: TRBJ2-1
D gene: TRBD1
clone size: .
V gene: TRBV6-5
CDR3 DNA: TGTGCCAGCAACCACGGGGACAGTCGGGATGAGCAGTTCTTC
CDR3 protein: CASNHGDSRDEQFF

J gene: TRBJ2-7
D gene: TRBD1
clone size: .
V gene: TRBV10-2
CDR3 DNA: TGCGCCAGCAGTAACCGGGACAGGGATGGGTCCTACGAGCAGTACTTC
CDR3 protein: CASSNRDRDGSYEQYF

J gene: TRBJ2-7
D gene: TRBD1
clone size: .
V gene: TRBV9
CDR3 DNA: TGTGCCAGCAGCCCCGGGACAGGGACTGCCTACGAGCAGTACTTC
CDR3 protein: CASSPGTGTAYEQYF

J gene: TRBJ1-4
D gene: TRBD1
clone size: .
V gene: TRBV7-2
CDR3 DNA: TGTGCCAGCAGCTCAGGGGGAGGGTATGAAAAACTGTTTTTT
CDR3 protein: CASSSGGGYEKLFF

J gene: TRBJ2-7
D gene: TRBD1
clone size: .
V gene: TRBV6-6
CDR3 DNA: TGTGCCAGCAGAACTACCCGACAGGGCTACGAGCAGTACTTC
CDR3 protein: CASRTTRQGYEQYF

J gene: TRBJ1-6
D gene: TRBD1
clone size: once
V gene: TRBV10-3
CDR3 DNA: TGTGCCATCAACCCTACAGGGGGCAATAATTCACCCCTCCACTTT
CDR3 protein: CAINPTGGNNSPLHF

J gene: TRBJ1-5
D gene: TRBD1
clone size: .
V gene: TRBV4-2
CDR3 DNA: TGTGCCAGCAGCCAAACCTCAGGGGGGAGAGGGCCCCAGCATTTT
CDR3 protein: CASSQTSGGRGPQHF

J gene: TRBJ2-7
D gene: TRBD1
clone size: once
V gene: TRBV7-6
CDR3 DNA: TGTGCCAGCAGCCCCCCGGGACAGGGGGTTCTTGCGTACTTC
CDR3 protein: CASSPPGQGVLAYF

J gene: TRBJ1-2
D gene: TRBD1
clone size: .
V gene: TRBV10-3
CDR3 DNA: TGTGCCATCAGTGGGGACAGGGACCTCTATGGCTACACCTTC
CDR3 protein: CAISGDRDLYGYTF

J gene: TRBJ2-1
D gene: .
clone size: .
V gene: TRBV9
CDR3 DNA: TGTGCCAGCAGCAGAGGGACAATTAATTGGCAGTTCTTC
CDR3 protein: CASSRGTINWQFF

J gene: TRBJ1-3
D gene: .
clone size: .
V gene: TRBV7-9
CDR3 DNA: TGTGCCAGCAGCCAGATCTCTGGAAACACCATATATTTT
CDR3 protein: CASSQISGNTIYF

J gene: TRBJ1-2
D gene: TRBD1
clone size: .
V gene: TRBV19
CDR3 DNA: TGTGCCAGTAGTCCTCAGGGGGCGATAGGCCATGGCTACACCTTC
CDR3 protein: CASSPQGAIGHGYTF

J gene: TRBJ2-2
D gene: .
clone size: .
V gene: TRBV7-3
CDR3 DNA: TGTGCCAGCAGCTACCAGGGTGACGGGGAGCTGTTTTTT
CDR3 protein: CASSYQGDGELFF

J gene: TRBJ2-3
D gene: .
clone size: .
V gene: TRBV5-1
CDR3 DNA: TGCGCCAGCAGCTTGGATGGGACCGTGGGAGATACGCAGTATTTT
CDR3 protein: CASSLDGTVGDTQYF